This entry concerns a single TCR beta chain. These data are taken from a study of PD-1 blockade in classical Hodgkin lymphoma. The repertoire was sequenced with immunoSEQ multiplex PCR; TCRdb's copy has only in-frame clones and lacks some. The repertoire holds roughly 92,000 clones, with over 85% as singletons. V lost 4 bases, J lost 8 bases, and 8 bases lay in between. The germline V gene encodes CDR1 MNHEY and CDR2 SVGAGI. This CDR3 region has 11 residues. All the patients suffered relapse after autologous stem cell transplantation, and brentuximab vedotin exposure differed. This clonotype originated in a human donor with classical Hodgkin lymphoma. This chain uses TRBV6-5 with TRBJ1-2; D is unresolved. Sequencing used peripheral blood mononuclear cells (PBMCs), obtained at baseline. CDR3 loop: CASSSVRGYTF. The CDR3 bases are TGTGCCAGCAGTTCGGTACGAGGCTACACCTTC.